The 5 T cell receptor beta chains below come from one sample, sequenced in a study of identifying expanded T cells in peripheral blood (dated by TCRdb to between 2017 and 2020). Library generation was performed with the immunoSEQ multiplex PCR assay. The table comes from immuneACCESS by way of TCRdb, which keeps in-frame sequences with V and J called. Part of the clones is missing from these tables; in studies checked, under half for an unresolved V gene and the rest for unknown reasons. The sample records around 100,000 clones, more than 85% of which are singletons. The top ten clones comprise roughly 15% of the sample. The sample was blood. The receptors shown here come from a person aged 18 to 75 in good health.

This clone turned up a few times. J is TRBJ1-6 and V is TRBV27; 10 bases are shared with TRBD1. CDR1 and CDR2 from the germline V gene are MNHEY and SMNVEV (reference sequence). Germline trimming cut 3 bases from V and 4 bases from J; bases unmatched to any gene: 3. This CDR3 spans 16 amino acids. The CDR3 reads CASSLGQGRYNSPLHF. The CDR3 DNA sequence: TGTGCCAGCAGTTTGGGACAGGGGCGTTATAATTCACCCCTCCACTTT.

The rearrangement links TRBV7-2 to TRBJ2-3, with TRBD2 identical over 13 bases. The CDR3 covers 17 residues. J was trimmed by 1 base and V by 5 bases; bases with no gene match: 6. Germline V gives CDR1 SGHTA, CDR2 FQGNSA. The CDR3, as DNA: TGTGCCAGCAGCCCGACCGGACTAGCGGGGGGCACAGATACGCAGTATTTT. It encodes CASSPTGLAGGTDTQYF.

The chain employs TRBV6-5 and TRBJ1-2; no clear D. The CDR3 runs 14 residues. The germline CDR1 and CDR2 sequences are MNHEY and SVGAGI. Trimming shortened V by 5 bases and J by 6 bases, and 16 bases separated the two germline ends. The CDR3 sequence: CASSLQRQDDGYTF. In DNA, the CDR3 is TGTGCCAGCAGTCTACAAAGGCAAGACGATGGCTACACCTTC.

The chain links TRBV23-1 to TRBJ2-2, with D hard to call. TRBV23-1 counts as an open reading frame of uncertain function. V shed 0 bases and J shed 3 bases, with 2 bases lying between them. The CDR3 contains 13 residues. CDR3 DNA sequence: TGCGCCAGCAGTCAATCTTACACCGGGGAGCTGTTTTTT. Residues: CASSQSYTGELFF.

The chain links TRBV7-6 to TRBJ2-5, with 12 nucleotides matching TRBD2. This CDR3 has 11 residues. In germline, CDR1 is SGHVS, CDR2 FNYEAQ. J gave up 10 bases and V 7 bases, and 1 base lay outside the gene matches. Written as DNA, the CDR3 is TGTGCCAGCACTAGCGGGGGGGGCCAGTACTTC. It translates to CASTSGGGQYF.